Included here is one T cell receptor (beta chain) sequence, with context. Its target is not known. The sample comes from a study of T cells in Graves' hyperthyroidism and ophthalmopathy. The CDR3 is 14 residues long. The ends were cut back, 6 bases at V and 4 bases at J, with 15 bases in the middle. Germline lookup yields CDR1 ENHRY and CDR2 SYGVKD. TCR beta CDR3 sequences were amplified from RNA transcripts. HTBI primers drove first-round RT-PCR of the TCR CDR3. TCRdb fed the multiplex PCR reads into MiXCR, producing one record per CDR3 protein. Seen here are under 400,000 distinct CDR3 sequences, 18% observed once, and the top ten hold about half. Study findings and constraints: Most thyroid clonotypes expanded above 0.001 appeared in blood too. Patients with ophthalmopathy were separated from those with stable hyperthyroidism by a 13 V-J model. Before onset, ophthalmopathy was predicted by the model a median 6.5 months earlier.

Absence of ophthalmopathy progression within 18 months defined stable Graves' hyperthyroidism. This TCR was sampled from a woman aged 45-59 years with Graves' hyperthyroidism. This chain joins TRBV10-3 and TRBJ1-1; possible D gene TRBD1, 5 bases. Sequences were obtained from blood. CDR3 in amino acids: CAISSRGGSTEAFF. The CDR3 nucleotides are TGTGCCATCAGCTCGCGGGGGGGATCCACTGAAGCTTTCTTT.